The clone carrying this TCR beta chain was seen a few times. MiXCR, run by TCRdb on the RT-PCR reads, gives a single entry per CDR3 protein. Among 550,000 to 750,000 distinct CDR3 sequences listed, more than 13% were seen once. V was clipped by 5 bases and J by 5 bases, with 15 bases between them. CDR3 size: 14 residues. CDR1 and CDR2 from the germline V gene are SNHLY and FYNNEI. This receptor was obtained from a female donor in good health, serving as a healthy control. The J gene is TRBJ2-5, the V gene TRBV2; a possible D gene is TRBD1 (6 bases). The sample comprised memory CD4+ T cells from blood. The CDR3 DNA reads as TGTGCCAGCAGTCGCTTCGGACAGTATGAGACCCAGTACTTC. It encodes CASSRFGQYETQYF.